This TCR beta chain was retrieved from a study of technical replicates of blood from a few donors. Produced via immunoSEQ multiplex PCR; TCRdb's table is partial and in-frame only. The sample comprises 75,000 to 95,000 clones, around 94% of which are singletons, and 0.39% rests with the top ten. Germline CDR1 is LNHDA and CDR2 is SQIVND (reference sequence). V trimming: 5 bases; J trimming: 3 bases; junction bases outside the gene matches: 8. The CDR3 is 16 amino acids. The specimen sequenced was T cells isolated from PBMCs. The chain joins TRBV19 to TRBJ2-2, with TRBD1 matching 8 bases. This receptor was obtained from a human donor in good health. The CDR3 DNA sequence: TGTGCCAGTAGTGTCGTGACAGGGGCTTACACCGGGGAGCTGTTTTTT. It translates to CASSVVTGAYTGELFF.